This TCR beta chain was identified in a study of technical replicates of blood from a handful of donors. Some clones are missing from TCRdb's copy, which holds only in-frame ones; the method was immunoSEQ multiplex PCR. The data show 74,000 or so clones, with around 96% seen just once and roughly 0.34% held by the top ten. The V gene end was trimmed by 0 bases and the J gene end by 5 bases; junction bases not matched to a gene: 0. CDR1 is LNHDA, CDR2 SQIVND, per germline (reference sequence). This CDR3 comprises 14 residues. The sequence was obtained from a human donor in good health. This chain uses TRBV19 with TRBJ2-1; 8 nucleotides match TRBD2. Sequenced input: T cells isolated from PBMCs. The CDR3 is CASSIELADNEQFF. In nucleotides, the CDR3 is TGTGCCAGTAGTATAGAACTAGCGGACAATGAGCAGTTCTTC.